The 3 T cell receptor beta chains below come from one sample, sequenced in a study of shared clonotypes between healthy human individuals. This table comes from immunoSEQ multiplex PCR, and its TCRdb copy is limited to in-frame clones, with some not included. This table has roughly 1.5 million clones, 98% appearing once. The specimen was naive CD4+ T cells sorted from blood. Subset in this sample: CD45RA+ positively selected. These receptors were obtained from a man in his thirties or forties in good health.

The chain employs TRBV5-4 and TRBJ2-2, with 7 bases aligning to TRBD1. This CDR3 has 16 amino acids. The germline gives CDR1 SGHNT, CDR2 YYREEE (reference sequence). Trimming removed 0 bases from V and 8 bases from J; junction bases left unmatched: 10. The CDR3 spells CASSLDSRGFSGELFF. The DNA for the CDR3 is TGTGCCAGCAGCTTGGATTCCAGGGGGTTTTCGGGGGAGCTGTTTTTT.

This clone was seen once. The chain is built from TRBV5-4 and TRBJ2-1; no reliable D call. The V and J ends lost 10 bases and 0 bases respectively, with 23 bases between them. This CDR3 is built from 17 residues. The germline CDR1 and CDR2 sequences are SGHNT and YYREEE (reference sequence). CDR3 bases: TGTGCCGTGCCAGCAGCCCCTTTGGGAAGCTCCTACAATGAGCAGTTCTTC. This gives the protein CAVPAAPLGSSYNEQFF.

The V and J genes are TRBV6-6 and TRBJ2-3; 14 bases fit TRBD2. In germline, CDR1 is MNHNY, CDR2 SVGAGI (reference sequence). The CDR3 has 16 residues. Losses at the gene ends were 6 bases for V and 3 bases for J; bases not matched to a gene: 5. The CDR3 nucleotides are TGTGCCAGCAGGGGGCGACTAGCGGGAGGGACAGATACGCAGTATTTT. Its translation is CASRGRLAGGTDTQYF.